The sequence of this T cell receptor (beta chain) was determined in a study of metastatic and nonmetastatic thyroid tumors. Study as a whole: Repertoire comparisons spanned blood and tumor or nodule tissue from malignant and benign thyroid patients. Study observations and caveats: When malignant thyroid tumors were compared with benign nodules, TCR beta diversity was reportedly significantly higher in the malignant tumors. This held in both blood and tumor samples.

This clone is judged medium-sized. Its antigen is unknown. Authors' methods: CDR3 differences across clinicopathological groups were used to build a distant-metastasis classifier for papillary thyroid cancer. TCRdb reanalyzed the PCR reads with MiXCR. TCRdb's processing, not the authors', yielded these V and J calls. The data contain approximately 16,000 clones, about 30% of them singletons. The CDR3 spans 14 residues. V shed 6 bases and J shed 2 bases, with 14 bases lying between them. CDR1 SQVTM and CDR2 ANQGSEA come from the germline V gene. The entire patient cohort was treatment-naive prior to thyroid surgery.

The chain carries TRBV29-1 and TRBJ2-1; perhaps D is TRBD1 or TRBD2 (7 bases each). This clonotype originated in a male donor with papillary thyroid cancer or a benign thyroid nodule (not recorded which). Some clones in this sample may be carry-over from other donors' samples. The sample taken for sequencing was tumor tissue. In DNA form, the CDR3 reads TGCAGCGTAGGGAGGGGGCTCACCTACAATGAGCAGTTCTTC. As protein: CSVGRGLTYNEQFF.